Listed here is a single T cell receptor beta chain. Its target is not known. The assay was immunoSEQ multiplex PCR, and TCRdb's table has in-frame clones only and misses some. This sample carries about 680,000 clones, around 90% of them seen once, and the ten largest clones take about 24%. Terminally differentiated effector memory CD45RA+ cells were excluded by CCR7 positive selection of CD45RO-negative cells. Germline V CDR1 and CDR2: PRHDT, FYEKMQ (reference sequence). After removal of 5 bases from V and 10 bases from J, the junction contained 12 bases not matched to a gene. The CDR3 runs 17 residues. The data belong to a study of shared clonotypes between healthy human individuals. Findings and limits, study-wide: Collection of samples was limited to blood; tissue repertoires likely differ. Memory subsets generally showed lower estimated richness than naive subsets. The study's rarefaction showed incomplete sorted-subset sequencing despite large depth.

This rearrangement joins TRBV13 to TRBJ2-1, with TRBD2 matching 15 bases. Source material: naive CD8+ T cells sorted from blood. The receptor was isolated from a man aged 30 to 39 in good health. CDR3 region: CASSPLGLAGGPGEQFF. The CDR3 DNA reads as TGTGCCAGCAGCCCTTTAGGACTAGCGGGAGGGCCAGGCGAGCAGTTCTTC.